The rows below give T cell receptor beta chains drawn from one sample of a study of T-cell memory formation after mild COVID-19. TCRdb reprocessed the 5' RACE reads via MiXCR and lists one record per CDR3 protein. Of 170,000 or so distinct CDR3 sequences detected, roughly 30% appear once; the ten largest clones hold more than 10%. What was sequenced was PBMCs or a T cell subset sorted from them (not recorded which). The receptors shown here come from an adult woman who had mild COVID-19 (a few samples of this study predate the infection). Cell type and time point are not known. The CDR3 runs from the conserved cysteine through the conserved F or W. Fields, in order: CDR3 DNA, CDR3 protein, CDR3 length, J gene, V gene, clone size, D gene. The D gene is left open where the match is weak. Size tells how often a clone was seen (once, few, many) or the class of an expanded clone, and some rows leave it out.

CDR3 DNA: TGTGCCAGCAGCTTTGATAGCGGAAACACAGATACGCAGTATTTT
CDR3 protein: CASSFDSGNTDTQYF
CDR3 length: 15
J gene: TRBJ2-3
V gene: TRBV5-4
clone size: few
D gene: NA

CDR3 DNA: TGTGCCAGCAGACTACGGGGACAGGGGGATTCACCCCTCCACTTT
CDR3 protein: CASRLRGQGDSPLHF
CDR3 length: 15
J gene: TRBJ1-6
V gene: TRBV12-3/TRBV12-4
clone size: few
D gene: TRBD1

CDR3 DNA: TGTGCCAGCAGTGATAGGTCCCAGCCCCAGCATTTT
CDR3 protein: CASSDRSQPQHF
CDR3 length: 12
J gene: TRBJ1-5
V gene: TRBV25-1
clone size: NA
D gene: NA

CDR3 DNA: TGTGCCAGCAGCTTCAATACAGGGACAGCTTTCCGCGAGCAGTACTTC
CDR3 protein: CASSFNTGTAFREQYF
CDR3 length: 16
J gene: TRBJ2-7
V gene: TRBV7-2
clone size: few
D gene: TRBD1

CDR3 DNA: TGTGCTAGTGGCCATGGAAACTACAATGAGCAGTTCTTC
CDR3 protein: CASGHGNYNEQFF
CDR3 length: 13
J gene: TRBJ2-1
V gene: TRBV12-5
clone size: NA
D gene: NA

CDR3 DNA: TGTGCCAGCAGTACCGCTAGCGGGGGGGCCCGGGAGACCCAGTACTTC
CDR3 protein: CASSTASGGARETQYF
CDR3 length: 16
J gene: TRBJ2-5
V gene: TRBV27
clone size: few
D gene: TRBD2

CDR3 DNA: TGTGCCAGCCTAGAGACTAGCGGGAGGGCTGAGCAGTACTTC
CDR3 protein: CASLETSGRAEQYF
CDR3 length: 14
J gene: TRBJ2-7
V gene: TRBV28
clone size: NA
D gene: TRBD2

CDR3 DNA: TGTGCCAGCAGCTTAGGACAGGGACCCGGCTACACCTTC
CDR3 protein: CASSLGQGPGYTF
CDR3 length: 13
J gene: TRBJ1-2
V gene: TRBV7-9
clone size: few
D gene: TRBD1

CDR3 DNA: TGTGCCACCAGTGATTCCACCGTGCCGGCCAATCAGCCCCAGCATTTT
CDR3 protein: CATSDSTVPANQPQHF
CDR3 length: 16
J gene: TRBJ1-5
V gene: TRBV24-1
clone size: NA
D gene: NA

CDR3 DNA: TGTGCCAGCAGCTTAGGAGCCCCCACAGATACGCAGTATTTT
CDR3 protein: CASSLGAPTDTQYF
CDR3 length: 14
J gene: TRBJ2-3
V gene: TRBV7-6
clone size: NA
D gene: NA

CDR3 DNA: TGTGCCAGCAGCGAAACTGGGACAGCCGGCGCAGATACGCAGTATTTT
CDR3 protein: CASSETGTAGADTQYF
CDR3 length: 16
J gene: TRBJ2-3
V gene: TRBV5-4
clone size: NA
D gene: TRBD1

CDR3 DNA: TGTGCCAGCAGCTTTGCAGGGGGTCAGACTGAAGCTTTCTTT
CDR3 protein: CASSFAGGQTEAFF
CDR3 length: 14
J gene: TRBJ1-1
V gene: TRBV7-9
clone size: NA
D gene: TRBD1

CDR3 DNA: TGCGCCAGCAGCCAAGATTCGGCCCAGGGGGTTGATGAGCAGTTCTTC
CDR3 protein: CASSQDSAQGVDEQFF
CDR3 length: 16
J gene: TRBJ2-1
V gene: TRBV4-3
clone size: NA
D gene: TRBD1

CDR3 DNA: TGTGCCAGCAGCTTAGGCGGGCCGTACAATGAGCAGTTCTTC
CDR3 protein: CASSLGGPYNEQFF
CDR3 length: 14
J gene: TRBJ2-1
V gene: TRBV5-1
clone size: many
D gene: NA